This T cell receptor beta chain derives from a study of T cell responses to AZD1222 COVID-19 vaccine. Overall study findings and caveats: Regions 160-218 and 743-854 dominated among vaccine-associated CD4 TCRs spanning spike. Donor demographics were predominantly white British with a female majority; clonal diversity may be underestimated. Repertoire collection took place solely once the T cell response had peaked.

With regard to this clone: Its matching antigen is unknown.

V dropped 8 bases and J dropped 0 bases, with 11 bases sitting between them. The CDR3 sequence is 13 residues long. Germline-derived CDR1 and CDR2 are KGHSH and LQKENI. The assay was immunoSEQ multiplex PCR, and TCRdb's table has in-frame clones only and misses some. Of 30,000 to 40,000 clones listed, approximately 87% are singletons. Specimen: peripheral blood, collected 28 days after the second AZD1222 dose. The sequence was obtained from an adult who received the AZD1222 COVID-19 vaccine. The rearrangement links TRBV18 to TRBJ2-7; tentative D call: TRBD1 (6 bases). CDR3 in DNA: TGTGCCAGCGCACAGGGCACCTCCTACGAGCAGTACTTC. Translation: CASAQGTSYEQYF. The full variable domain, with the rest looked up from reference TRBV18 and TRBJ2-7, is NAGVMQNPRHLVRRRGQEARLRCSPMKGHSHVYWYRQLPEEGLKFMVYLQKENIIDESGMPKERFSAEFPKEGPSILRIQQVVRGDSAAYFCASAQGTSYEQYFGPGTRLTVT.